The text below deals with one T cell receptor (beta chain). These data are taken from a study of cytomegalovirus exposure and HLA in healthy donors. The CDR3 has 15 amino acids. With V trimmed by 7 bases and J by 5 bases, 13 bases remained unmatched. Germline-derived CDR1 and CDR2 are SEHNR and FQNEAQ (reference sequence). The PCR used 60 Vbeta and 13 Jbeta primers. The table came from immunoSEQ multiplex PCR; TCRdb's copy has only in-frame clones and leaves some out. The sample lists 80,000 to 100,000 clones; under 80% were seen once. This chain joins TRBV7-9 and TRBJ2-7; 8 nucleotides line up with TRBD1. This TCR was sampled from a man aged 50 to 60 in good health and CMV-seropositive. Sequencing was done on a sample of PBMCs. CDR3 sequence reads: CASNSAGQGTDEQYF. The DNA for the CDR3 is TGTGCCAGCAACAGCGCCGGACAGGGTACGGACGAGCAGTACTTC.